The entry that follows covers one T cell receptor (beta chain) sequence. The antigen is undetermined. The source of the sample is a study of cytomegalovirus exposure and HLA in healthy donors. General study findings and limits: The majority of CMV-associated TCR beta chains were reported as apparently HLA-restricted in a later analysis.

The PCR had 60 Vbeta and 13 Jbeta primers. Here immunoSEQ multiplex PCR was the method, and the copy in TCRdb shows in-frame clones only, minus some. Of roughly 150,000 clones in the sample, almost 85% were seen once. The V end was cut by 0 bases, the J end by 4 bases, with 5 bases between. From germline, CDR1 is SGHRS and CDR2 YFSETQ. The CDR3 has 13 residues. The gene calls are TRBV5-1 and TRBJ1-5; D not certain. The specimen sequenced was PBMCs. The sequence was collected from a man aged 30 to 39 in good health and CMV-seropositive. CDR3 in DNA: TGCGCCAGCAGCTTGGGGCCTAATCAGCCCCAGCATTTT. Its protein product is CASSLGPNQPQHF.